The 30 T cell receptor beta chains presented below share a single source sample, sequenced in a study of CD8+CD57+ T cells in acquired aplastic anemia. TCR beta VDJ and CDR3 were profiled, and genomic DNA was the template. Each CDR3 protein gets one entry after TCRdb re-called the reads with MiXCR. The table includes approximately 170,000 distinct CDR3 sequences, roughly 50% detected once. It was patients with CD8+CD57+ cell expansion by flow cytometry who were chosen for sequencing. The sequencing sample was made of sorted CD4+, CD8+, or CD8+CD57+ T cells (not recorded which) from PBMCs. The origin of the receptors is a human donor with aplastic anemia.

With regard to this clonotype: A read error is possible here, since a much larger clone lies one base away. The chain combines TRBV3-1 with TRBJ1-6; TRBD1 is a possible D gene (5 bases). The V and J ends lost 3 bases and 8 bases respectively, with 11 bases between them. The CDR3 has 14 amino acids. Germline V gene lookup returns CDR1 LGHDT and CDR2 YNNKEL (reference sequence). The DNA for the CDR3 is TGTGCCAGCAGCCAGAGACCGGGGGATTCACCCCTCCACTTT. It yields the protein CASSQRPGDSPLHF.

This chain uses TRBV7-6 with TRBJ2-1; tentatively, D is TRBD1 (6 bases). The V gene lost 4 bases and the J gene lost 10 bases, with 8 bases spanning the gap. The CDR3 is made up of 11 amino acids. Looked up from germline, CDR1 is SGHVS and CDR2 is FNYEAQ. For the CDR3, the DNA is TGTGCCAGCAGCTCCAGGGGCGAGCAGTTCTTC. Its protein is CASSSRGEQFF.

The V and J genes are TRBV7-9 and TRBJ1-2; the D gene is possibly TRBD1 (5 bases). Germline values: CDR1 SEHNR, CDR2 FQNEAQ (reference sequence). Trimming cost V 2 bases and J 6 bases, with 13 bases left between them. The CDR3 sequence is 14 residues long. The CDR3 bases are TGTGCCAGCAGCTTATCAGGCAGGGTCGATGGCTACACCTTC. Translation: CASSLSGRVDGYTF.

This clonotype was counted many times. The chain employs TRBV7-6 and TRBJ2-5; tentatively, D is TRBD2 (7 bases). The ends were cut back, 6 bases at V and 1 base at J, with 12 bases in the middle. This CDR3 is 14 amino acids long. Germline loops: CDR1 SGHVS, CDR2 FNYEAQ. The CDR3 coding sequence is TGTGCCAGCAGTCGGGGGGCTACCCAAGAGACCCAGTACTTC. Translation gives CASSRGATQETQYF.

The genes are TRBV29-1 and TRBJ1-3; a weak D match, TRBD1 (5 bases). The CDR3 runs to 15 residues. CDR1 is SQVTM, CDR2 ANQGSEA, per germline. V was pared by 6 bases and J by 0 bases, with 15 bases between. CDR3 protein: CSVQGQGNSGNTIYF. The CDR3 nucleotides read TGCAGCGTCCAAGGCCAGGGAAACTCTGGAAACACCATATATTTT.

This sequence joins TRBV15 and TRBJ2-7, with 13 nucleotides matching TRBD2. Trimming took 3 bases from V and 7 from J; bases not matched to a gene: 9. The CDR3 sequence is 16 residues long. The germline V gene encodes CDR1 LNHNV and CDR2 YYDKDF (reference sequence). The CDR3 DNA is TGTGCCACCAGCAGCGGAGGACTAGCGGGAGATCGGGAGCAGTACGTC. Translated, it gives CATSSGGLAGDREQYV.

This chain links TRBV10-2 with TRBJ1-2; maybe TRBD1 (6 bases). The CDR3 has 13 amino acids. The germline V gene has CDR1 WSHSY and CDR2 SAAADI. Trimming cost V 3 bases and J 4 bases, with 9 bases left between them. The chain's CDR3 is CASSDGQRYGYTF. The CDR3 coding sequence is TGCGCCAGCAGTGACGGACAGCGCTATGGCTACACCTTC.

This clonotype appeared many times. This chain uses TRBV29-1 with TRBJ1-2; D not certain. The germline gives CDR1 SQVTM, CDR2 ANQGSEA. The CDR3 spans 9 residues. Trimming pared 3 bases from V and 8 bases from J, leaving 4 bases between. The CDR3 sequence is CSVDDGYTF. The CDR3 coding sequence is TGCAGCGTTGATGACGGCTACACCTTC.

As regards this clonotype: A much larger clone is a single base away; this may be a read error. The CDR3 DNA reads as TGTGCCAGCAGTTCAAGACTACTGGGGCCCTACGAGCAGTACTTC. Protein product: CASSSRLLGPYEQYF. The chain couples TRBV10-3 to TRBJ2-7; D may match TRBD1 or TRBD2 (5 bases each). The CDR3 is 15 amino acids. CDR1 is ENHRY and CDR2 is SYGVKD in the germline V gene.

The chain employs TRBV25-1 and TRBJ1-5; 8 bases fit TRBD1. CDR1 is MGHDK and CDR2 is SYGVNS in the germline V gene. Trimming took 6 bases from V and 5 from J; bases not matched to a gene: 6. The CDR3 extends over 14 amino acids. The CDR3 nucleotides are TGTGCCAGCAGCTCGGACAGGGCTCATCAGCCCCAGCATTTT. Translation: CASSSDRAHQPQHF.

This clonotype was seen many times. The V call is TRBV6-1, the J call TRBJ1-4; 12 nucleotides align to TRBD1. Germline-derived CDR1 and CDR2 are MNHNS and SASEGT. The CDR3 contains 15 residues. The V segment lost 8 bases and the J segment 8 bases; nucleotides outside the gene matches: 9. This CDR3 is CASDPGQGAKEKLFF. CDR3 coding DNA: TGTGCCAGCGATCCGGGACAGGGGGCAAAGGAAAAACTGTTTTTT.

V is TRBV29-1 and J is TRBJ2-7; no definite D call. From germline, CDR1 is SQVTM and CDR2 ANQGSEA. The CDR3 has 12 amino acids. Trimming cost V 1 base and J 4 bases, with 8 bases left between them. Written as DNA, the CDR3 is TGCAGCGTTGAAGGCGACACTTACGAGCAGTACTTC. Encoded protein: CSVEGDTYEQYF.

This clonotype has a single count. The V gene is TRBV10-3, the J gene TRBJ1-1; TRBD1 aligns across 7 bases. The CDR3 covers 15 residues. Germline V CDR1 and CDR2: ENHRY, SYGVKD. The trim removed 6 bases at V and 0 bases at J, leaving 7 bases unmatched. The CDR3 sequence is CAIRRDSSMNTEAFF. In nucleotides, the CDR3 is TGTGCCATCAGGAGGGACAGTTCTATGAACACTGAAGCTTTCTTT.

Concerning this clonotype itself: This may be a read error: a much more frequent sequence differs by one nucleotide. The gene calls are TRBV11-1 and TRBJ2-2; weak D call: TRBD2 (6 bases). The V gene lost 4 bases and the J gene lost 4 bases, with 16 bases spanning the gap. Germline-derived CDR1 and CDR2 are SGHAT and FQDESV (reference sequence). The CDR3 is made up of 16 amino acids. The CDR3 DNA sequence: TGTGCCAGCAGCTCTGTCCGGGGGATTAGCACCGGGGAGCTGTTTTTT. It codes for CASSSVRGISTGELFF.

The V gene is TRBV10-1, the J gene TRBJ2-7; D may match TRBD1 or TRBD2 (5 bases each). Germline V gene lookup returns CDR1 WNHNN and CDR2 SYGVQD (reference sequence). This CDR3 comprises 13 residues. V was shortened by 2 bases and J by 7 bases, with 12 bases between the two germline ends. The CDR3, as DNA: TGCGCCAGCAGTGAGCCGGACACGGGAGAGCAGTACGTC. This encodes CASSEPDTGEQYV.

V and J are TRBV15 and TRBJ2-3; TRBD1 agrees at 9 bases. The length of the CDR3 is 15 residues. V shed 5 bases, J shed 6 bases, and the junction held 9 bases outside the gene matches. In germline, CDR1 is LNHNV, CDR2 YYDKDF (reference sequence). CDR3 sequence reads: CATSGRQGVSDTQYF. For the CDR3, the DNA is TGTGCCACCAGCGGCCGACAGGGGGTATCGGATACGCAGTATTTT.

This clonotype was found many times. This chain joins TRBV12-3 or TRBV12-4 and TRBJ2-2; D is ambiguous. Trimming shortened V by 6 bases and J by 3 bases, and 5 bases separated the two germline ends. The CDR3 covers 12 residues. CDR3: CASSRYTGELFF. Written as DNA, the CDR3 is TGTGCCAGCAGCCGCTACACCGGGGAGCTGTTTTTT.

This clonotype showed up just a few times. V is TRBV19 and J is TRBJ2-7; no firm D call. With 7 bases removed from V and 3 bases from J, the gap between germline ends came to 16 bases. Germline V gene lookup returns CDR1 LNHDA and CDR2 SQIVND (reference sequence). The length of the CDR3 is 14 residues. The CDR3 sequence is CASTPFYRSYEQYF. As DNA, the CDR3 is TGTGCCAGTACCCCCTTCTACAGAAGCTACGAGCAGTACTTC.

Remarks on this clonotype: Germline and junction disagree at one end, which may indicate a read error. The J gene is TRBJ1-5, the V gene TRBV2; D is possibly TRBD1 (5 bases). Germline CDR1 and CDR2: SNHLY and FYNNEI. The CDR3 length is 15 residues. Written as DNA, the CDR3 is TGTGCCAGCAGGGAAGGGGCAGGGTTGTGGCAGCCCCAGCATTTT. Residues: CASREGAGLWQPQHF.

Worth noting for this clonotype: A read error is possible here, since a much larger clone lies one base away. V usage is TRBV5-4 and J usage is TRBJ1-4, with D possibly being TRBD1 (5 bases). The germline CDR1 and CDR2 sequences are SGHNT and YYREEE (reference sequence). The CDR3 sequence is 13 residues long. The CDR3 region has the DNA TGTGCCAGCAGCGATGGAGGGGACGAAAAACTGTCTTTT. Translation: CASSDGGDEKLSF.

V gene TRBV7-9 combines with J gene TRBJ1-2, with D tentatively TRBD1 (6 bases). Germline values: CDR1 SEHNR, CDR2 FQNEAQ (reference sequence). Trimming removed 5 bases from V and 7 bases from J, with 11 bases in between. The CDR3 has 12 residues. The CDR3 nucleotides are TGTGCCAGCAGCCAACAGGGAAGTGGCTACACCTTC. Translation gives CASSQQGSGYTF.

This clonotype appeared many times. V usage is TRBV19 and J usage is TRBJ1-2; a weak D match, TRBD1 (5 bases). V was trimmed by 6 bases and J by 9 bases, leaving 17 bases between them. The CDR3 totals 13 residues. Germline V gene data show CDR1 as LNHDA and CDR2 as SQIVND (reference sequence). The CDR3 is CASSGDWRGSYTF. Written as DNA, the CDR3 is TGTGCCAGTAGCGGGGACTGGAGGGGTAGCTACACCTTC.

This clonotype appeared many times. The junction does not match germline at one end; this may be a read error. The chain is built from TRBV6-1 and TRBJ1-4; 8 bases are shared with TRBD1. Germline V gene sequence: CDR1 MNHNS, CDR2 SASEGT. The CDR3 length is 14 residues. The CDR3 nucleotides are TGTGCCAGCAGAGAAGGACAGGGCAATGAAAAACTGTTTTTT. This codes for CASREGQGNEKLFF.

About this clonotype: With a much larger clone just one base away, this may be a read error. V gene TRBV11-3 combines with J gene TRBJ1-5; D gene unclear. Germline values: CDR1 SGHNT, CDR2 YENEEA. The CDR3 is made up of 13 amino acids. Trimming removed 10 bases at V and 6 bases at J, with 16 bases between. The CDR3 DNA reads as TGTGCCACCGGAGGCAGATCTCGTCAGCCCCAGCATTTT. It yields the protein CATGGRSRQPQHF.

This clonotype was detected many times. This chain connects TRBV7-2 to TRBJ2-3; 10 bases fit TRBD1. J was trimmed by 4 bases and V by 5 bases; bases with no gene match: 0. The CDR3 length is 13 residues. Germline CDR1 reads SGHTA; CDR2 reads FQGNSA. This chain's CDR3 is CASSGQGADTQYF. CDR3 coding DNA: TGTGCCAGCAGCGGACAGGGGGCAGATACGCAGTATTTT.

This clonotype has ten or more counts. The chain employs TRBV5-4 and TRBJ2-3; perhaps TRBD1 as D (5 bases). V gave up 0 bases and J gave up 3 bases, with 14 bases separating them. The CDR3 runs to 16 residues. Germline V gives CDR1 SGHNT, CDR2 YYREEE (reference sequence). The CDR3 region is CASSLGPTGGTDTQYF. For the CDR3, the DNA is TGTGCCAGCAGCTTGGGGCCTACAGGTGGGACAGATACGCAGTATTTT.

This clonotype was observed at least ten times. This chain joins TRBV6-1 and TRBJ2-2; D possibly matches TRBD1 or TRBD2 (5 bases each). V was trimmed by 4 bases and J by 6 bases, leaving 15 bases between them. Germline lookup yields CDR1 MNHNS and CDR2 SASEGT. There are 15 residues in the CDR3. The CDR3 DNA is TGTGCCAGCAGTGCCGGGACCCTCGGAGCCGGGGAGCTGTTTTTT. Translating gives CASSAGTLGAGELFF.

This clonotype was recorded at least ten times. The chain employs TRBV20-1 and TRBJ2-5; no firm D call. The germline CDR1 and CDR2 sequences are DFQATT and SNEGSKA (reference sequence). V dropped 1 base and J dropped 5 bases, with 8 bases sitting between them. CDR3 length equals 12 residues. CDR3 nucleotides: TGCAGTGCTAGAGTACGCCCGGAGACCCAGTACTTC. This codes for CSARVRPETQYF.

V is TRBV7-9 and J is TRBJ1-6, with a possible D match to TRBD1 (6 bases). This CDR3 region has 13 residues. Per germline, CDR1 SEHNR and CDR2 FQNEAQ (reference sequence). V was shortened by 6 bases and J by 8 bases, with 11 bases between the two germline ends. The CDR3 is CASRTQGDSPLHF. Written as DNA, the CDR3 is TGTGCCAGCAGAACACAGGGAGATTCACCCCTCCACTTT.

The chain uses TRBV2 and TRBJ2-7; perhaps TRBD2 as D (5 bases). There are 12 residues in the CDR3. CDR1 and CDR2 from the germline V gene are SNHLY and FYNNEI. V was cut by 6 bases and J by 2 bases, with 8 bases left in between. In nucleotides, the CDR3 is TGTGCCAGCAGGACCGGGACCTACGAGCAGTACTTC. Encoded protein: CASRTGTYEQYF.